One and the same sample provided the 24 T cell receptor beta chains below, sequenced in a study of brain T cells in children with intractable seizures (dated by TCRdb to 2020 to 2022). Read against the paper, the sample's time point label means: blood from clinic visit 5 months post-surgery; TSC patient then seizure free. The library was prepared using the immunoSEQ multiplex PCR assay. This immuneACCESS table, as held by TCRdb, lists in-frame sequences with V and J called but not all clones. Of the missing ones, under half trace to an unresolved V gene in checked studies; the others have no known cause. The sample table records 300,000 to 400,000 clones; roughly 93% of these occur just once. Of the sample, around 6% is held by the ten largest clones. Sequenced here: peripheral blood, sampled about 5 months after surgery. The receptor source for this set is a boy younger than two with tuberous sclerosis and intractable seizures.

This chain uses TRBV4-1 with TRBJ2-1, with TRBD1 matching 9 bases. The germline CDR1 and CDR2 sequences are MGHRA and YSYEKL. The CDR3 covers 15 residues. Losses at the gene ends were 4 bases for V and 4 bases for J; bases not matched to a gene: 5. The CDR3 bases are TGCGCCAGCAGCCCCGGGGGACAGGGATACAATGAGCAGTTCTTC. This codes for CASSPGGQGYNEQFF.

V is TRBV7-9 and J is TRBJ1-2; 7 bases align to TRBD1. The germline V gene has CDR1 SEHNR and CDR2 FQNEAQ (reference sequence). After removal of 5 bases from V and 7 bases from J, the junction contained 16 bases not matched to a gene. The CDR3 is made up of 16 amino acids. The CDR3 region is CASSHGKGGEGFGYTF. CDR3 coding DNA: TGTGCCAGCAGCCACGGGAAAGGGGGCGAAGGGTTTGGCTACACCTTC.

The chain combines TRBV28 with TRBJ1-4; D not resolved. This CDR3 has 15 amino acids. Germline V gene sequence: CDR1 MDHEN, CDR2 SYDVKM. Trimming left V 3 bases short and J 6 bases short, with 14 bases between. The CDR3 here is CASSFARTFHEKLFF. CDR3 DNA sequence: TGTGCCAGCAGTTTTGCTCGGACGTTCCATGAAAAACTGTTTTTT. Complete variable domain (other parts from reference TRBV28 and TRBJ1-4): DVKVTQSSRYLVKRTGEKVFLECVQDMDHENMFWYRQDPGLGLRLIYFSYDVKMKEKGDIPEGYSVSREKKERFSLILESASTNQTSMYLCASSFARTFHEKLFFGSGTQLSVL.

The chain uses TRBV19 and TRBJ2-3; 13 positions match TRBD2. J gave up 1 base and V 3 bases, and 4 bases lay outside the gene matches. This CDR3 region has 17 residues. From germline, CDR1 is LNHDA and CDR2 SQIVND (reference sequence). The CDR3 nucleotides are TGTGCCAGTAGTATCGGCACTAGCGGGGGGGGCACAGATACGCAGTATTTT. Its translation is CASSIGTSGGGTDTQYF.

The chain carries TRBV12-3 or TRBV12-4 and TRBJ1-2; tentative D call: TRBD1 (6 bases). CDR3 length: 13 residues. V was pared by 3 bases and J by 8 bases, with 13 bases between. Here the CDR3 reads CASSFMGAGGYTF. The CDR3 nucleotides read TGTGCCAGCAGTTTTATGGGGGCCGGGGGCTACACCTTC.

This chain links TRBV7-8 with TRBJ2-7; 10 nucleotides align to TRBD1. Germline V CDR1 and CDR2: SGHVS, FQNEAQ. Unmatched junction bases numbered 6, after V lost 5 bases and J lost 2 bases. CDR3 size: 15 residues. CDR3 residues: CASSPRTGGPYEQYF. CDR3 coding DNA: TGTGCCAGCAGCCCCAGGACAGGGGGGCCCTACGAGCAGTACTTC.

This clone appeared a single time. J is TRBJ2-5 and V is TRBV7-9; 8 positions match TRBD1. Germline lookup yields CDR1 SEHNR and CDR2 FQNEAQ (reference sequence). CDR3 size: 15 residues. Trimming cost V 5 bases and J 5 bases; bases outside gene matches: 10. This chain's CDR3 is CASSQGAGYRETQYF. Written as DNA, the CDR3 is TGTGCCAGCAGCCAGGGGGCGGGGTACAGGGAGACCCAGTACTTC.

This clone appeared once. V usage is TRBV7-6 and J usage is TRBJ2-2; perhaps TRBD2 as D (5 bases). CDR1 is SGHVS and CDR2 is FNYEAQ in the germline V gene. The CDR3 covers 18 residues. Trimming removed 2 bases at V and 1 base at J, with 17 bases between. In nucleotides, the CDR3 is TGTGCCAGCAGCTTACGAGGTCTCGGGAAAGGGAACACCGGGGAGCTGTTTTTT. It is translated as CASSLRGLGKGNTGELFF.

The chain is built from TRBV3-1 (or the pseudogene TRBV3-2) and TRBJ2-5; D unclear. Deletions cut 4 bases from V and 5 bases from J, with 26 bases between. The CDR3 is 18 amino acids. The germline V gene encodes CDR1 LGHDT and CDR2 YNNKEL (reference sequence). The CDR3 loop reads CASSPLVGAPTSRETQYF. In DNA, the CDR3 is TGTGCCAGCAGCCCGCTGGTAGGCGCGCCAACATCCAGGGAGACCCAGTACTTC.

This clone was seen a single time. The V and J genes are TRBV5-1 and TRBJ2-1; 10 bases align to TRBD2. The CDR3 consists of 17 residues. V lost 4 bases and J lost 8; bases outside the gene matches: 15. The germline gives CDR1 SGHRS, CDR2 YFSETQ. The CDR3 coding sequence is TGCGCCAGCAGCCTGGGTCCTAGCGGGAGACAAGGTCATGAGCAGTTCTTC. This translates into CASSLGPSGRQGHEQFF.

The chain recombines TRBV13 with TRBJ2-1; D is possibly TRBD2 (5 bases). Trimming pared 5 bases from V and 9 bases from J, leaving 17 bases between. The CDR3 contains 14 residues. The germline gives CDR1 PRHDT, CDR2 FYEKMQ (reference sequence). Here the CDR3 reads CASSIQAAFSEQFF. CDR3 nucleotide sequence: TGTGCCAGCAGCATCCAAGCGGCCTTCAGTGAGCAGTTCTTC.

The chain links TRBV7-9 to TRBJ2-2, with TRBD2 matching 12 bases. Per germline, CDR1 SEHNR and CDR2 FQNEAQ (reference sequence). The length of the CDR3 is 16 residues. Unmatched junction bases numbered 6, after V lost 10 bases and J lost 0 bases. The CDR3, as DNA: TGTGCCACCCCGACTAGCGGGGGACCGAACACCGGGGAGCTGTTTTTT. Translating gives CATPTSGGPNTGELFF.

The chain has TRBV6-6 and TRBJ1-2, with D unresolved. The germline gives CDR1 MNHNY, CDR2 SVGAGI (reference sequence). Trimming shortened V by 4 bases and J by 3 bases, and 9 bases separated the two germline ends. This CDR3 has 13 amino acids. CDR3 region: CASSFRTDYGYTF. The CDR3 coding sequence is TGTGCCAGCAGTTTTCGGACGGACTATGGCTACACCTTC.

This clone has just a few counts. CDR3 DNA: TGTGCCTGGAGTGTAGGGTCCTATAATTCACCCCTCCACTTT. It yields the protein CAWSVGSYNSPLHF. The rearrangement links TRBV30 to TRBJ1-6; no clear D gene. The CDR3 is 14 amino acids. Per the germline V gene, CDR1 is GTSNPN and CDR2 is SVGIG (reference sequence). The V end lost 0 bases, the J end lost 1 base, and 4 bases lay between the germline ends.

The V and J genes are TRBV7-9 and TRBJ2-7, with D perhaps TRBD1 (6 bases). The CDR3 sequence is 17 residues long. V lost 3 bases and J lost 5, with 23 bases in between. Germline loops: CDR1 SEHNR, CDR2 FQNEAQ (reference sequence). DNA of the CDR3: TGTGCCAGCAGCTTCTTCCCGCCGGGACACCATATTGACGAGCAGTACTTC. Its protein is CASSFFPPGHHIDEQYF.

This chain joins TRBV2 and TRBJ2-7, with a tentative D call TRBD2 (6 bases). Trimming shortened V by 7 bases and J by 7 bases, and 11 bases separated the two germline ends. The CDR3 is made up of 11 amino acids. CDR1 and CDR2 from the germline V gene are SNHLY and FYNNEI. CDR3 amino acids: CASNTGLEQYF. The CDR3 coding sequence is TGTGCCAGCAACACGGGACTTGAGCAGTACTTC.

The rearrangement joins TRBV5-1 to TRBJ1-1, with TRBD1 as a possible D gene (5 bases). The CDR3 sequence is 14 residues long. Trimming left V 7 bases short and J 3 bases short, with 16 bases between. Germline V lookup: CDR1 SGHRS, CDR2 YFSETQ. CDR3 nucleotides: TGCGCCAGCGTCCTCGAGGGGCGGGACACTGAAGCTTTCTTT. This encodes CASVLEGRDTEAFF.

The genes are TRBV6-5 and TRBJ2-3, with D perhaps matching TRBD2 (6 bases). Germline assignment: CDR1 MNHEY and CDR2 SVGAGI. The CDR3 sequence is 14 residues long. V was pared by 7 bases and J by 6 bases, with 17 bases between. The DNA for the CDR3 is TGTGCCAGCATGTTGCGGGAACGAGTGGATACGCAGTATTTT. Translation: CASMLRERVDTQYF.

The chain has TRBV19 and TRBJ1-1; no firm D call. Germline CDR1 LNHDA, CDR2 SQIVND (reference sequence). V lost 3 bases to trimming and J lost 2 bases, with 10 bases between them. The CDR3 runs to 14 residues. CDR3 sequence: CASSISGSNTEAFF. The CDR3 DNA reads TGTGCCAGTAGTATCTCTGGGAGTAACACTGAAGCTTTCTTT.

The chain links TRBV11-2 to TRBJ1-2, with D uncertain. CDR1 and CDR2 (germline): SGHAT, FQNNGV. The CDR3 totals 14 residues. Trimming stripped 4 bases from V and 8 bases from J, with 17 bases between. CDR3 bases: TGTGCCAGCAGCTCCATCGAGGGTGTCGCAGGCTACACCTTC. Amino acids: CASSSIEGVAGYTF.

The J gene is TRBJ1-4, the V gene TRBV7-9; D gene ambiguous. The CDR3 loop spans 12 amino acids. Germline assignment: CDR1 SEHNR and CDR2 FQNEAQ (reference sequence). V was cut by 3 bases and J by 7 bases, with 6 bases left in between. Written as DNA, the CDR3 is TGTGCCAGCAGCTTTATTACTGAAAAACTGTTTTTT. Translation: CASSFITEKLFF.

Points on this clone: The sample contains more than one DNA sequence encoding this CDR3. The rearrangement uses TRBV7-2 and TRBJ2-3; TRBD2 aligns across 9 bases. Trimming cost V 4 bases and J 4 bases; bases outside gene matches: 18. Per the germline V gene, CDR1 is SGHTA and CDR2 is FQGNSA. The CDR3 length is 19 residues. The CDR3 region is CASSSSRVFSGGAADTQYF. The DNA for the CDR3 is TGTGCCAGCAGCTCGTCAAGAGTGTTTAGCGGGGGAGCAGCAGATACGCAGTATTTT.

This chain connects TRBV4-1 to TRBJ1-6, with 7 bases identical to TRBD1. V lost 2 bases to trimming and J lost 8 bases; unmatched junction nucleotides: 9. From germline, CDR1 is MGHRA and CDR2 YSYEKL. The CDR3 length is 16 residues. This CDR3 is CASSQPTGERYSPLHF. In DNA, the CDR3 is TGCGCCAGCAGCCAACCTACAGGGGAGAGGTATTCACCCCTCCACTTT.

This chain joins TRBV18 and TRBJ1-3; D is uncertain. V gave up 1 base and J gave up 1 base, with 8 bases separating them. Germline V CDR1 and CDR2: KGHSH, LQKENI. The CDR3 totals 15 residues. CDR3 residues: CASSPQEGSGNTIYF. The CDR3 DNA reads TGTGCCAGCTCACCACAGGAGGGTTCTGGAAACACCATATATTTT.